The 14 T cell receptor beta chains reported below all come from one sample, sequenced in a study of early T cells in non-severe SARS-CoV-2 infection. TCRdb recomputed calls from the 5' RACE reads with MiXCR, one row per CDR3 protein. This table has around 70,000 distinct CDR3 sequences, over 8% appearing once. Sequenced: whole blood. The receptor set was obtained from an adult who was a healthcare worker with PCR-confirmed SARS-CoV-2 infection or an uninfected control (not recorded which).

This clonotype came up a few times. The gene calls are TRBV5-1 and TRBJ2-7; D may be TRBD2 (6 bases). Trimming removed 0 bases from V and 3 bases from J, with 13 bases in between. The CDR3 is 15 amino acids. CDR1 is SGHRS, CDR2 YFSETQ, per germline. The CDR3 region has the DNA TGCGCCAGCAGCTTGGATGGTAGCGGAGGCTACGAGCAGTACTTC. The encoded protein is CASSLDGSGGYEQYF. Supplemented by reference TRBV5-1 and TRBJ2-7, the full variable domain reads KAGVTQTPRYLIKTRGQQVTLSCSPISGHRSVSWYQQTPGQGLQFLFEYFSETQRNKGNFPGRFSGRQFSNSRSEMNVSTLELGDSALYLCASSLDGSGGYEQYFGPGTRLTVT.

This clonotype has at least ten counts. V is TRBV12-3 or TRBV12-4 and J is TRBJ2-6, with D perhaps TRBD1 (6 bases). Between the trimmed V and J ends, which lost 5 bases and 5 bases, there was a span of 28 bases. The CDR3 runs 20 residues. The CDR3, as DNA: TGTGCCAGCAGTCCTCAGACAGGCCCCTCTTCCCTGTCTCGGGCCAACGTCCTGACTTTC. Protein product: CASSPQTGPSSLSRANVLTF.

The V and J genes are TRBV20-1 and TRBJ2-5; TRBD1 is a possible D gene (7 bases). The V gene lost 0 bases and the J gene lost 4 bases, with 12 bases spanning the gap. The CDR3 has 14 amino acids. Germline loops: CDR1 DFQATT, CDR2 SNEGSKA (reference sequence). This chain's CDR3 is CSARDRQGGETQYF. The CDR3 region has the DNA TGCAGTGCTAGAGATAGACAGGGAGGAGAGACCCAGTACTTC.

The J gene is TRBJ2-7, the V gene TRBV14; 8 nucleotides match TRBD2. With V trimmed by 4 bases and J by 4 bases, 15 bases remained unmatched. Germline CDR1 SGHDN, CDR2 FVKESK. The CDR3 contains 17 residues. The CDR3 nucleotides read TGTGCCAGCAGCCGCCTCCAAACGGGGGGGCGCAAGTACGAGCAGTACTTC. Encoded protein: CASSRLQTGGRKYEQYF.

This clonotype was recorded a few times. The gene calls are TRBV3-1 and TRBJ2-1; 11 bases agree with TRBD2. J was trimmed by 2 bases and V by 4 bases; bases with no gene match: 7. Germline CDR1 and CDR2: LGHDT and YNNKEL (reference sequence). This CDR3 region has 17 residues. The DNA for the CDR3 is TGTGCCAGCAGCCCCCAGGGGACTAGCGGACCCTACAATGAGCAGTTCTTC. It specifies CASSPQGTSGPYNEQFF.

This clonotype was picked up many times. This chain uses TRBV7-9 with TRBJ2-7; the D gene could be TRBD1 or TRBD2 (5 bases each). Per germline, CDR1 SEHNR and CDR2 FQNEAQ (reference sequence). The CDR3 covers 15 residues. The V end was cut by 6 bases, the J end by 4 bases, with 19 bases between. CDR3 protein: CASRSMRDGSYEQYF. The CDR3 nucleotides are TGTGCCAGCAGATCCATGAGGGACGGGTCTTACGAGCAGTACTTC.

A few counts support this clonotype. The V call is TRBV4-3, the J call TRBJ2-2, with D unclear. The CDR3 totals 14 residues. Germline lookup yields CDR1 LGHNA and CDR2 YSLEER. The germline V and J ends were trimmed by 1 base and 4 bases, with 7 bases remaining between them. The CDR3, as DNA: TGCGCCAGCAGCCAAGTTCGGGCCACCGGGGAGCTGTTTTTT. Its translation is CASSQVRATGELFF.

This clonotype showed up just once. This rearrangement joins TRBV5-1 to TRBJ2-7; D remains ambiguous. The CDR3 consists of 12 residues. Trimming removed 4 bases at V and 2 bases at J, with 7 bases between. Germline CDR1 reads SGHRS; CDR2 reads YFSETQ. This CDR3 reads CASSLLPYEQYF. Written as DNA, the CDR3 is TGCGCCAGCAGCCTCCTTCCCTACGAGCAGTACTTC.

This clonotype was recorded a few times. J is TRBJ2-7 and V is TRBV6-2 or TRBV6-3, with TRBD1 matching 7 bases. CDR1 and CDR2 (germline): MNHEY, SVGEGT. CDR3 size: 15 residues. The junction had 6 bases not matched to a gene; V was cut back by 0 bases and J by 4 bases. The CDR3 spells CASSYSDKGAYEQYF. CDR3 DNA: TGTGCCAGCAGTTACTCGGATAAGGGGGCGTACGAGCAGTACTTC.

This chain connects TRBV10-2 to TRBJ2-7; D is unresolved. CDR3 length equals 12 residues. Per the germline V gene, CDR1 is WSHSY and CDR2 is SAAADI. V was cut by 4 bases and J by 0 bases, with 4 bases left in between. Here the CDR3 reads CASSGPSYEQYF. The CDR3 nucleotides read TGCGCCAGCAGTGGACCCTCCTACGAGCAGTACTTC.

This clonotype was detected many times. This chain links TRBV7-9 with TRBJ1-2, with D uncertain. Germline CDR1 reads SEHNR; CDR2 reads FQNEAQ (reference sequence). The CDR3 is 11 amino acids. Trimming cost V 6 bases and J 6 bases, with 8 bases left between them. DNA for the CDR3: TGTGCCAGCAGTGCCACTGATGGCTACACCTTC. It translates to CASSATDGYTF.

This clonotype was observed a handful of times. The chain recombines TRBV7-2 with TRBJ1-2; 10 bases line up with TRBD1. Germline CDR1 is SGHTA and CDR2 is FQGNSA. The CDR3 length is 15 residues. V gave up 5 bases and J gave up 2 bases; unmatched junction bases: 5. CDR3 sequence reads: CASSPQGQGNYGYTF. CDR3 bases: TGTGCCAGCAGCCCCCAGGGACAGGGGAACTATGGCTACACCTTC.

In DNA form, the CDR3 reads TGTGCCAGCAGCGACGAAGACAGTAATTCACCCCTCCACTTT. Residues: CASSDEDSNSPLHF. This sequence joins TRBV9 and TRBJ1-6; a weak D match, TRBD1 (5 bases). The germline V and J ends were trimmed by 3 bases and 6 bases, with 10 bases remaining between them. This CDR3 spans 14 amino acids. The germline V gene has CDR1 SGDLS and CDR2 YYNGEE.

This clonotype came up a few times. The V and J genes are TRBV5-1 and TRBJ2-7; 7 bases fit TRBD1. The CDR3 runs 15 residues. Germline V gene data show CDR1 as SGHRS and CDR2 as YFSETQ. The J segment lost 0 bases and the V segment lost 3 bases, leaving 6 bases of the junction unmatched. CDR3 amino acids: CASSSRGRSSYEQYF. The CDR3 nucleotides are TGCGCCAGCAGCTCAAGGGGGCGAAGCTCCTACGAGCAGTACTTC. Complete variable domain (other parts from reference TRBV5-1 and TRBJ2-7): KAGVTQTPRYLIKTRGQQVTLSCSPISGHRSVSWYQQTPGQGLQFLFEYFSETQRNKGNFPGRFSGRQFSNSRSEMNVSTLELGDSALYLCASSSRGRSSYEQYFGPGTRLTVT.